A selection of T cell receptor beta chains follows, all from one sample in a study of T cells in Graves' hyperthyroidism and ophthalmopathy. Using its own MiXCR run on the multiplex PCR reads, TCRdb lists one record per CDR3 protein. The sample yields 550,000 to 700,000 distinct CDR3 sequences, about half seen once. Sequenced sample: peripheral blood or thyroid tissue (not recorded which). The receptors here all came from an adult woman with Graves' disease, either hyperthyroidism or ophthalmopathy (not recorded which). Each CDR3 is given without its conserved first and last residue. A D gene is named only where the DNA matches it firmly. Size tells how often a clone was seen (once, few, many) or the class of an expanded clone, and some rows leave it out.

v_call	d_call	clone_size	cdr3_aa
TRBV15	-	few	ATSRGSQPQH
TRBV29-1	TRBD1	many	SVARSTGNGYT
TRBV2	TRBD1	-	ASSRTGAQYNEQF
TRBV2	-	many	ASSEEGGSGYT
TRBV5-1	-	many	TSSLDSASYEQY
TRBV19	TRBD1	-	ASMKGTGELSPLH
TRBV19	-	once	ASSITGAPTEAF
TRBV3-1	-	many	ASSSSRRDSNQPQH
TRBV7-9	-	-	ASSLGAGSGTQY
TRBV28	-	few	ASSPGTYGYT
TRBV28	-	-	ASIRGLREGNQPQH
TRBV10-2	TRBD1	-	ATRQGVAYGYT